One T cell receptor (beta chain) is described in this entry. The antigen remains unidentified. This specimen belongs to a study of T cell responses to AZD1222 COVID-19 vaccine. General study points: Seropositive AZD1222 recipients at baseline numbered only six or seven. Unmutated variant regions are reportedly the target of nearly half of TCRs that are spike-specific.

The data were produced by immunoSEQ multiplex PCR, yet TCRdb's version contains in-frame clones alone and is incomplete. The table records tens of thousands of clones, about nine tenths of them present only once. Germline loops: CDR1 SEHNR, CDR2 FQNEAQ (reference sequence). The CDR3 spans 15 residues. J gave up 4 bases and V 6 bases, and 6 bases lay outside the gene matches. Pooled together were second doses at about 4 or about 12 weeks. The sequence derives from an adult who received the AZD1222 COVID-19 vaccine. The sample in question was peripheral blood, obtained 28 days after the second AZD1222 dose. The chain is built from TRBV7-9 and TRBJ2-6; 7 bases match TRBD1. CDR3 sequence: CASSFTGAGANVLTF. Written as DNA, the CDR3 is TGTGCCAGCAGTTTTACAGGGGCCGGGGCCAACGTCCTGACTTTC. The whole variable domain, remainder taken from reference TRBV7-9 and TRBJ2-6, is DTGVSQNPRHKITKRGQNVTFRCDPISEHNRLYWYRQTLGQGPEFLTYFQNEAQLEKSRLLSDRFSAERPKGSFSTLEIQRTEQGDSAMYLCASSFTGAGANVLTFGAGSRLTVL.